Sequencing of this T cell receptor beta chain was carried out in a study of cytomegalovirus exposure and HLA in healthy donors. Notes on the study in general: A likely sequencing artifact accounted for one observed cluster of highly shared sequence variants. Reportedly, cytomegalovirus status was diagnosed with high sensitivity and specificity.

This clone was seen a single time. What it binds is unknown. It was with 60 Vbeta and 13 Jbeta primers that the PCR ran. Sequencing used immunoSEQ multiplex PCR; TCRdb keeps in-frame clones, though not all of them. The table shows some 220,000 clones, with just under 85% occurring only once. This receptor was taken from a woman aged 40 to 55 in good health and CMV-seronegative. Sequencing input: PBMCs.

The DNA of the CDR3 is TGTGCCAGCAGCTTTACAGGGCACTACGAGCAGTACTTC. It codes for CASSFTGHYEQYF. The chain recombines TRBV7-9 with TRBJ2-7; maybe TRBD1 (6 bases). Germline CDR1 reads SEHNR; CDR2 reads FQNEAQ (reference sequence). The CDR3 is 13 residues long. The V end was cut by 3 bases, the J end by 3 bases, with 9 bases between.